This T cell receptor (beta chain) was profiled in a study of T cell clonality in common variable immunodeficiency (dated by TCRdb to between 2015 and 2016). Study-wide findings and limitations: Patient heterogeneity within the CVID cohort put limits on correlating repertoire features with clinical complications. According to the authors, finding the cause of the higher clonality in CVID would require sequencing the repertoires of T cell subpopulations. Even though DNA input was equal, the average per sample came to 82,000 or so unique sequences for controls compared with about 30,000 for CVID samples. Fewer deletions and N-nucleotide insertions were reportedly observed in CVID TCRbeta sequences, and highly modified clones with 13 or more V deletions were reportedly absent from CVID TCRbeta sequences. Healthy controls shared more TCRbeta clones with each other than CVID subjects shared among themselves (p < 0.0001). TCRbeta clonality was higher in CVID subjects than in healthy controls (t-test p = 0.018), and the increase was most characteristic of about a third of subjects.

The table lists this clone with many counts. Its antigen has not been determined. The read stops 3 residues short of the end of the CDR3; the missing end is completed from the germline J gene. For sequencing input, CVID and control samples contributed equivalent amounts of genomic DNA. For every sample, a 60 bp segment covering the rearranged TCRbeta CDR3 region was amplified and then sequenced. The immunoSEQ assay, a bias-corrected multiplex PCR combined with high-throughput sequencing, was used for TCRbeta amplification. On the study's bioinformatics: Each unique nucleotide sequence was treated as a clone and annotated with V, D and J genes, copy number and frequency. Sequences were labeled productive if in frame, and non-productive if out of frame or containing stop codons. As previously described, Shannon's entropy was used to calculate clonality. Mean CDR3 Kyte-Doolittle hydropathy was derived from the predicted amino acid sequences of productive clones. Using the R hclust function, scaled V gene usage was clustered hierarchically with Manhattan distance and complete linkage. Sharing of clones by CDR3 amino acid sequence was evaluated through resampling of 12 repertoires per group over 100 rounds. The repertoires were screened for 60 to 85 published EBV-specific TCRbeta sequences and roughly 240 published CMV-specific TCRbeta sequences. Analysis left out a couple of CVID samples that produced under 10,000 sequences, so a few dozen CVID repertoires remained. Sourced from immuneACCESS, this table was stored by TCRdb with only in-frame sequences that have V and J called. A share of the clones is absent; for the studies checked, an unresolved V gene accounts for under half, and the remainder has no known explanation. The DNA gave D and trimming, while V, J and clone size come from that table. The sample records roughly 32,000 clones, none occurring a single time. The leading ten clones occupy around a tenth of the sample.

Measured from the cysteine to the phenylalanine, the CDR3 is 14 residues long. Shown are 33 bases from within the CDR3, in frame from base 1. Between the V and J ends, shortened by 4 bases and 1 base respectively, the junction contains 10 bases. CDR1 is given as MNHNS and CDR2 as SASEGT, both from the germline V gene. Most CVID patients and most healthy controls were of Caucasian heritage. From each donor, 5 to 8 ml of heparinized peripheral whole blood was collected. Genomic DNA from adults with common variable immune deficiency (CVID) and from healthy adult controls was used for sequencing of TCRbeta CDR3 repertoires. A total of roughly 22 healthy adult volunteers (12 female and about 10 male; age range about 20 to 75 years, mean age about 32) were included in the control group. Diluted blood was subjected to density centrifugation over Hypaque 1077 or Ficoll-Paque for isolation of peripheral blood mononuclear cells. Genomic DNA was obtained from unsorted mononuclear cells using either Qiagen column purification or a centrifugation-based method.

The TCR comes from a person aged 18 to 75 in good health. Sequencing input: peripheral blood mononuclear cells. This chain is built from TRBV6-1 and TRBJ1-1; a weak D assignment points to TRBD1 (6 bases agree). The sequenced CDR3 bases are TGTGCCAGCAGTGGAGGGACACAGAACACTGAA. Translated, it gives CASSGGTQNTE. From start to end, the CDR3 is CASSGGTQNTEAFF.